The next 30 T cell receptor beta chains were all read from a single sample in a study of T-cell memory formation after mild COVID-19. TCRdb ran MiXCR on the 5' RACE reads and lists one entry per CDR3 protein. The data show around 130,000 distinct CDR3 sequences, with 14% to 15% seen just once and under 30% held by the top ten. Sequencing was performed on PBMCs or a T cell subset sorted from them (not recorded which). These receptors were collected from an adult woman who had mild COVID-19 (a few samples of this study predate the infection). Cell type and time point are not known.

The chain is built from TRBV10-3 and TRBJ2-1, with TRBD2 as a possible D gene (6 bases). Per germline, CDR1 ENHRY and CDR2 SYGVKD. The germline V and J ends were trimmed by 2 bases and 4 bases, with 9 bases remaining between them. The CDR3 has 14 residues. This CDR3 reads CAISEGGLYNEQFF. CDR3 nucleotides: TGTGCCATCAGTGAGGGGGGACTGTACAATGAGCAGTTCTTC.

The gene calls are TRBV2 and TRBJ2-1; 8 bases agree with TRBD2. With V trimmed by 6 bases and J by 9 bases, 16 bases remained unmatched. Per germline, CDR1 SNHLY and CDR2 FYNNEI. This CDR3 has 16 residues. Here the CDR3 reads CASRGLREATTIEQFF. The CDR3 DNA reads as TGTGCCAGCAGGGGGTTGCGGGAGGCTACTACTATTGAGCAGTTCTTC. Complete variable domain (other parts from reference TRBV2 and TRBJ2-1): EPEVTQTPSHQVTQMGQEVILRCVPISNHLYFYWYRQILGQKVEFLVSFYNNEISEKSEIFDDQFSVERPDGSNFTLKIRSTKLEDSAMYFCASRGLREATTIEQFFGPGTRLTVL.

The chain carries TRBV15 and TRBJ2-2; D gene unclear. V was cut by 3 bases and J by 5 bases, with 7 bases left in between. The CDR3 consists of 13 residues. The germline CDR1 and CDR2 sequences are LNHNV and YYDKDF (reference sequence). The CDR3 DNA sequence: TGTGCCACCAGCAGTGGTGGGACCGGGGAGCTGTTTTTT. Residues: CATSSGGTGELFF.

This clonotype was observed a few times. The chain recombines TRBV6-5 with TRBJ2-7; D gene ambiguous. The CDR3 sequence is 12 residues long. V lost 2 bases and J lost 5, with 7 bases in between. In germline, CDR1 is MNHEY, CDR2 SVGAGI. The chain's CDR3 is CASSYNFHEQYF. In nucleotides, the CDR3 is TGTGCCAGCAGTTACAATTTTCACGAGCAGTACTTC.

This clonotype was detected only a few times. The V gene is TRBV4-3, the J gene TRBJ1-2; D is uncertain. The germline CDR1 and CDR2 sequences are LGHNA and YSLEER. The CDR3 runs 15 residues. Deletions cut 1 base from V and 7 bases from J, with 16 bases between. The CDR3 here is CASSQGAGSAFGYTF. Written as DNA, the CDR3 is TGCGCCAGCAGCCAAGGTGCAGGTTCTGCCTTTGGCTACACCTTC.

This clonotype has just a few counts. The chain uses TRBV20-1 and TRBJ2-7; 8 nucleotides agree with TRBD2. The CDR3 sequence is 15 residues long. The junction had 13 bases not matched to a gene; V was cut back by 7 bases and J by 2 bases. Germline assignment: CDR1 DFQATT and CDR2 SNEGSKA (reference sequence). As DNA, the CDR3 is TGCAGTGTTAGGGGGACGACTAGCGACACCTACGAGCAGTACTTC. Protein: CSVRGTTSDTYEQYF.

This sequence joins TRBV18 and TRBJ2-7, with TRBD1 identical over 8 bases. This CDR3 is built from 13 residues. Germline CDR1 and CDR2: KGHSH and LQKENI. The J segment lost 7 bases and the V segment lost 3 bases, leaving 5 bases of the junction unmatched. The CDR3 nucleotides read TGTGCCAGCTCACCTTGGACAGGGCGGGAGCAGTACTTC. As protein: CASSPWTGREQYF.

V usage is TRBV4-3 and J usage is TRBJ1-1, with D unresolved. The CDR3 totals 13 residues. V was pared by 2 bases and J by 4 bases, with 8 bases between. The V gene's germline CDR1 is LGHNA and CDR2 YSLEER. The CDR3 spells CASSQLEGTEAFF. The CDR3 nucleotides read TGCGCCAGCAGCCAACTAGAGGGCACTGAAGCTTTCTTT.

The chain joins TRBV29-1 to TRBJ2-1; TRBD1 might be the D (5 bases). V was shortened by 3 bases and J by 5 bases, with 14 bases between the two germline ends. Germline V gene sequence: CDR1 SQVTM, CDR2 ANQGSEA. The CDR3 sequence is 14 residues long. The CDR3 coding sequence is TGCAGCGTTGACCGGACGGACACTGACAATGAGCAGTTCTTC. As protein: CSVDRTDTDNEQFF.

The rearrangement joins TRBV5-1 to TRBJ1-1; weak D call: TRBD1 (5 bases). The germline V gene encodes CDR1 SGHRS and CDR2 YFSETQ. Trimming took 4 bases from V and 7 from J, leaving 14 bases between them. The CDR3 has 13 amino acids. The CDR3 coding sequence is TGCGCCAGCAGCCTTAAGGGGATCGATGAAGCTTTCTTT. Translation gives CASSLKGIDEAFF.

This clonotype was detected only a few times. The V gene is TRBV12-3 or TRBV12-4, the J gene TRBJ2-1, with D unclear. Trimming stripped 3 bases from V and 3 bases from J, with 6 bases between. The CDR3 sequence is 13 residues long. CDR3 region: CASSLNSYNEQFF. CDR3 DNA sequence: TGTGCCAGCAGTTTGAACAGCTACAATGAGCAGTTCTTC.

The chain joins TRBV12-1 to TRBJ2-3; TRBD2 is the table's D call, not checked against the DNA. TRBV12-1 is labeled a pseudogene. The CDR3 is 17 residues long. Here the CDR3 reads CASSWAPERGATDTQYF. The CDR3 nucleotides are TGTGCCAGCAGCTGGGCCCCGGAGCGGGGGGCCACAGATACGCAGTATTTT.

The chain employs TRBV4-1 and TRBJ1-2; possible D gene TRBD1, 6 bases. The CDR3 runs 14 residues. Germline-derived CDR1 and CDR2 are MGHRA and YSYEKL. V was cut by 6 bases and J by 0 bases, with 11 bases left in between. In DNA form, the CDR3 reads TGCGCCAGCAGGGTGGACAGAGCTAACTATGGCTACACCTTC. It is translated as CASRVDRANYGYTF.

The table lists this clonotype with a few counts. The DNA for the CDR3 is TGTGCCAGCAGTTACTTCCGAGCGGTTCGTGGTACTGAAGCTTTCTTT. Protein: CASSYFRAVRGTEAFF. The rearrangement joins TRBV6-2 or TRBV6-3 to TRBJ1-1; D unresolved. Germline lookup yields CDR1 MNHEY and CDR2 SVGEGT. CDR3 length: 16 amino acids. V was pared by 1 base and J by 5 bases, with 17 bases between.

This CDR3 reads CASNLQWGPNEQFF. As DNA, the CDR3 is TGTGCCAGTAATCTTCAGTGGGGACCCAATGAGCAGTTCTTC. The V and J genes are TRBV19 and TRBJ2-1; perhaps D is TRBD1 or TRBD2 (5 bases each). CDR1 and CDR2 from the germline V gene are LNHDA and SQIVND (reference sequence). The ends were cut back, 7 bases at V and 6 bases at J, with 16 bases in the middle. CDR3 length equals 14 residues.

This clonotype was detected only a few times. V usage is TRBV29-1 and J usage is TRBJ2-7; perhaps TRBD1 as D (6 bases). The CDR3 is made up of 13 amino acids. V lost 5 bases and J 3 bases, leaving 14 bases between the germline ends. Germline V lookup: CDR1 SQVTM, CDR2 ANQGSEA. The DNA of the CDR3 is TGCAGCGTTCGAGCAGGGGATAGCTACGAGCAGTACTTC. It translates to CSVRAGDSYEQYF.

V usage is TRBV27 and J usage is TRBJ2-7, with 9 bases identical to TRBD1. The CDR3 runs 13 residues. Germline V gene sequence: CDR1 MNHEY, CDR2 SMNVEV (reference sequence). Germline trimming cut 8 bases from V and 3 bases from J; bases unmatched to any gene: 5. CDR3 nucleotides: TGTGCCAGCGGGGACAGGGCCCTCTACGAGCAGTACTTC. It is translated as CASGDRALYEQYF.

The chain links TRBV5-5 to TRBJ2-2; a weak D match, TRBD2 (5 bases). The CDR3 consists of 13 residues. Germline CDR1 SGHKS, CDR2 YYEKEE (reference sequence). Between the trimmed V and J ends, which lost 4 bases and 6 bases, there was a span of 10 bases. The CDR3 protein is CASSRTVAGELFF. CDR3 in DNA: TGTGCCAGCAGCCGGACTGTGGCCGGGGAGCTGTTTTTT. Using reference TRBV5-5 and TRBJ2-2 for the parts outside the CDR3, the full variable domain is DAGVTQSPTHLIKTRGQQVTLRCSPISGHKSVSWYQQVLGQGPQFIFQYYEKEERGRGNFPDRFSARQFPNYSSELNVNALLLGDSALYLCASSRTVAGELFFGEGSRLTVL.

This clonotype has just a few counts. V gene TRBV6-2 or TRBV6-3 combines with J gene TRBJ2-7; 8 nucleotides agree with TRBD1. V lost 6 bases, J lost 2 bases, and 9 bases stayed unmatched. The CDR3 is 15 residues long. Germline-derived CDR1 and CDR2 are MNHEY and SVGEGT. The CDR3 coding sequence is TGTGCCAGCAGCGTAGTGCAGGGGGCAACCTACGAGCAGTACTTC. Translating gives CASSVVQGATYEQYF.

J is TRBJ2-7 and V is TRBV4-1, with 9 bases matching TRBD1. CDR3 length equals 15 residues. Germline assignment: CDR1 MGHRA and CDR2 YSYEKL. Trimming removed 6 bases from V and 2 bases from J; junction bases left unmatched: 8. The CDR3 loop is CASRQTTGGAYEQYF. The CDR3 nucleotides are TGCGCCAGCAGACAAACGACAGGGGGAGCCTACGAGCAGTACTTC.

The chain carries TRBV19 and TRBJ2-7; 10 bases are shared with TRBD2. Germline V gives CDR1 LNHDA, CDR2 SQIVND (reference sequence). V lost 3 bases and J lost 2; bases outside the gene matches: 7. This CDR3 region has 16 residues. This chain's CDR3 is CASSIPGTSAAYEQYF. Here the CDR3 DNA reads TGTGCCAGTAGTATCCCCGGGACTAGCGCGGCCTACGAGCAGTACTTC.

This chain joins TRBV5-6 and TRBJ2-7; a possible D gene is TRBD1 (6 bases). Germline CDR1 SGHDT, CDR2 YYEEEE. V was clipped by 2 bases and J by 0 bases, with 12 bases between them. The CDR3 runs to 15 residues. CDR3 protein: CASSFYREFSYEQYF. CDR3 sequence (DNA): TGTGCCAGCAGCTTCTACAGGGAGTTCTCCTACGAGCAGTACTTC.

This clonotype was detected a few times. The genes are TRBV7-9 and TRBJ1-1, with no clear D. Germline lookup yields CDR1 SEHNR and CDR2 FQNEAQ (reference sequence). Trimming pared 2 bases from V and 3 bases from J, leaving 16 bases between. CDR3 size: 16 residues. CDR3 sequence: CASSLPEGDGDTEAFF. In DNA, the CDR3 is TGTGCCAGCAGCTTACCAGAGGGTGATGGTGACACTGAAGCTTTCTTT.

This clonotype showed up just a few times. The chain carries TRBV4-2 and TRBJ2-7; TRBD1 might be the D (5 bases). V gave up 0 bases and J gave up 4 bases, with 13 bases separating them. CDR3 size: 15 residues. Germline V CDR1 and CDR2: LGHNA, YNFKEQ. This chain's CDR3 is CASSQERQGLYEQYF. CDR3 DNA: TGTGCCAGCAGCCAAGAACGGCAGGGCCTTTACGAGCAGTACTTC.

This clonotype has only a few counts. The chain employs TRBV11-2 and TRBJ2-5; D gene unclear. The CDR3 is 13 residues long. The V gene lost 4 bases and the J gene lost 4 bases, with 10 bases spanning the gap. The germline CDR1 and CDR2 sequences are SGHAT and FQNNGV. The CDR3 DNA sequence: TGTGCCAGCAGCTCCGAGTTTGGAGAGACCCAGTACTTC. As protein: CASSSEFGETQYF.

This clonotype was found a few times. The chain links TRBV6-5 to TRBJ1-2; unclear D gene. Trimming left V 5 bases short and J 5 bases short, with 12 bases between. CDR1 and CDR2 from the germline V gene are MNHEY and SVGAGI. The CDR3 covers 13 residues. The CDR3 sequence: CASSPDGFYGYTF. CDR3 bases: TGTGCCAGCAGTCCGGACGGATTTTATGGCTACACCTTC.

This clonotype was observed a handful of times. J is TRBJ1-1 and V is TRBV7-9, with 7 nucleotides matching TRBD1. CDR1 is SEHNR, CDR2 FQNEAQ, per germline (reference sequence). The CDR3 has 16 residues. V gave up 5 bases and J gave up 4 bases; unmatched junction bases: 13. The CDR3 sequence: CASSLEYRGTATEAFF. CDR3 sequence (DNA): TGTGCCAGCAGCCTAGAGTATCGGGGGACAGCCACTGAAGCTTTCTTT. The full variable domain, in which reference TRBV7-9 and TRBJ1-1 provide the parts outside the CDR3, is DTGVSQNPRHKITKRGQNVTFRCDPISEHNRLYWYRQTLGQGPEFLTYFQNEAQLEKSRLLSDRFSAERPKGSFSTLEIQRTEQGDSAMYLCASSLEYRGTATEAFFGQGTRLTVV.

This clonotype has just a few counts. The rearrangement uses TRBV6-2 or TRBV6-3 and TRBJ2-3, with D unclear. The CDR3 totals 16 residues. Per the germline V gene, CDR1 is MNHEY and CDR2 is SVGEGT. Trimming stripped 2 bases from V and 2 bases from J, with 14 bases between. The CDR3 here is CASSYVAGEHTDTQYF. In DNA form, the CDR3 reads TGTGCCAGCAGTTACGTAGCCGGAGAGCACACAGATACGCAGTATTTT.

This clonotype was detected ten times or more. The chain links TRBV7-3 to TRBJ1-1; 7 bases match TRBD1. With V trimmed by 5 bases and J by 7 bases, 7 bases remained unmatched. Germline lookup yields CDR1 SGHTA and CDR2 FQGTGA. The CDR3 loop spans 13 amino acids. The DNA for the CDR3 is TGTGCCAGCAGCCCCGGACAGGTTCATGAAGCTTTCTTT. It yields the protein CASSPGQVHEAFF.

This clonotype was seen only a few times. The rearrangement links TRBV12-3 or TRBV12-4 to TRBJ2-3; D is uncertain. The CDR3 extends over 14 amino acids. V lost 6 bases and J lost 2, with 12 bases in between. The CDR3 region is CASSLRVITDTQYF. The CDR3 bases are TGTGCCAGCAGCCTCCGCGTAATCACAGATACGCAGTATTTT.